This T cell receptor (beta chain) was sequenced during a study of breast tumors, draining lymph nodes, adjacent tissues. Study-level results: Tumor repertoires ranked between lymph nodes and nontumor tissue in diversity, with V and J gene preferences.

Germline-derived CDR1 and CDR2 are MNHEY and SMNVEV (reference sequence). This CDR3 contains 11 residues. Samples came from axillary lymph nodes draining the breast cancer. This clonotype was seen many times. Its specificity is not known. TCRdb reprocessed the multiplex PCR reads with MiXCR, giving one entry per CDR3 protein. Of some 120,000 distinct CDR3 sequences listed, about 20% were seen once; the top ten hold roughly 3.5%. V is TRBV27 and J is TRBJ2-7; D may correspond to TRBD1 or TRBD2 (5 bases each). The source material was axillary lymph node tissue. This TCR derives from a female donor with breast cancer. Some clones in this sample may be carry-over from other donors' samples. The chain's CDR3 is CASGGSYEQYF. For the CDR3, the DNA is TGTGCGAGTGGGGGCTCCTACGAGCAGTACTTC.